The source of this T cell receptor beta chain is a study of blood T cell repertoires in COVID-19. The assay was immunoSEQ multiplex PCR, and TCRdb's table has in-frame clones only and misses some. The repertoire holds around 320,000 clones, with around 90% as singletons. Input material: peripheral blood. The origin of this receptor is a man aged 18 to 29 with active or convalescent COVID-19.

Written as DNA, the CDR3 is TGTGCCAGCAGCCCCCGGGGTAGCGGGAGAGCAGATACGCAGTATTTT. It codes for CASSPRGSGRADTQYF. J is TRBJ2-3 and V is TRBV11-3, with 9 bases that match TRBD2. Germline-derived CDR1 and CDR2 are SGHNT and YENEEA. CDR3 length: 16 amino acids. V shed 5 bases and J 4 bases; nucleotides not matched to a gene: 10.